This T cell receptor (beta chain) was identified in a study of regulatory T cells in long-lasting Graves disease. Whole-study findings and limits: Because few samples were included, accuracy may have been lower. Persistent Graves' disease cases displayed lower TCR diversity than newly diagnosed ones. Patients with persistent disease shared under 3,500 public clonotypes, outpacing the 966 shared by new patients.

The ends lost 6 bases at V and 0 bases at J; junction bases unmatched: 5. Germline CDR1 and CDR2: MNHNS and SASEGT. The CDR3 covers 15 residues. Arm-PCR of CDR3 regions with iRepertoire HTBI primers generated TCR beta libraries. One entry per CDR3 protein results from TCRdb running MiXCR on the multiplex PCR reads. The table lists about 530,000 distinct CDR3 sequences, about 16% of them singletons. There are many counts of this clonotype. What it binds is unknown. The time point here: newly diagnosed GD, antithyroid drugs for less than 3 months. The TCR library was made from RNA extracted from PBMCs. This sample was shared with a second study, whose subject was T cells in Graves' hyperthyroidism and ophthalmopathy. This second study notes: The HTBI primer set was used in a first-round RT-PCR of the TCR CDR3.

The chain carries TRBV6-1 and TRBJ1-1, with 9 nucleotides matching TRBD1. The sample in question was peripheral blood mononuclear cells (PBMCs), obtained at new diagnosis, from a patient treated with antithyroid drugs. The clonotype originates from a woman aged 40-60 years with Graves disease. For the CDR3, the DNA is TGTGCCAGCAGACTGACAGGGGGTTTGAACACTGAAGCTTTCTTT. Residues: CASRLTGGLNTEAFF.